Listed here are 4 T cell receptor beta chains from one sample, sequenced in a study of blood T cell repertoires in COVID-19. Repertoires were generated with immunoSEQ multiplex PCR, while TCRdb's copy carries only in-frame clones and drops some. The sample has roughly 230,000 clones, about 91% seen once. Sample: peripheral blood. All receptors derive from a woman aged 40 to 50 who had recovered from COVID-19.

The chain uses TRBV30 and TRBJ2-2, with TRBD2 matching over 11 bases. The CDR3 runs to 15 residues. Unmatched junction bases numbered 6, after V lost 3 bases and J lost 6 bases. Germline-derived CDR1 and CDR2 are GTSNPN and SVGIG (reference sequence). The DNA for the CDR3 is TGTGCCTGGAGACTGACTAGCGGGATCGCCGGGGAGCTGTTTTTT. Protein sequence: CAWRLTSGIAGELFF.

Remarks on this clone: This same CDR3 is encoded by further DNA sequences in the sample. The chain has TRBV19 and TRBJ2-1, with D possibly being TRBD2 (5 bases). Trimming took 1 base from V and 1 from J, leaving 5 bases between them. The CDR3 contains 14 residues. From germline, CDR1 is LNHDA and CDR2 SQIVND (reference sequence). In DNA, the CDR3 is TGTGCCAGTAGTATAGCGGGATCCTACAATGAGCAGTTCTTC. The encoded protein is CASSIAGSYNEQFF.

This rearrangement joins TRBV4-1 to TRBJ2-3, with no clear D. V was trimmed by 5 bases and J by 6 bases, leaving 6 bases between them. Germline V lookup: CDR1 MGHRA, CDR2 YSYEKL. The CDR3 length is 11 residues. The CDR3 protein is CASSSRDTQYF. The CDR3 bases are TGCGCCAGCAGCTCACGGGATACGCAGTATTTT.

To note about this clone: The sample has other DNA sequences that encode this CDR3 too. V is TRBV18 and J is TRBJ2-3; tentative D call: TRBD1 (6 bases). There are 14 residues in the CDR3. Trimming removed 3 bases from V and 4 bases from J, with 11 bases in between. Germline V gene data show CDR1 as KGHSH and CDR2 as LQKENI. CDR3 sequence (DNA): TGTGCCAGCTCACCGGGACAAGGACCAGATACGCAGTATTTT. Translated: CASSPGQGPDTQYF.